This TCR beta chain was profiled in a study of cytomegalovirus exposure and HLA in healthy donors. Overall study context: As an earlier analysis found, about 200 million T cells yielded approximately 110 million unique TCR beta sequences. Of about 400 genotyped donors, about 81% clustered with self-reported Caucasian donors.

The PCR employed 60 Vbeta primers together with 13 Jbeta primers. Assay: immunoSEQ multiplex PCR; the TCRdb copy retains only in-frame clones and omits some. The sample consists of 150,000 to 250,000 clones, 79% of them appearing once. Study results and limitations: TCR beta V- and J-gene trimming, according to a later analysis, was linked to a missense DCLRE1C variant. A previous analysis found most TCR beta V segments productive roughly 90% or roughly 30% of the time.

CDR1 and CDR2 (germline): MNHEY, SVGAGI. The germline V and J ends were trimmed by 2 bases and 8 bases, with 6 bases remaining between them. The CDR3 runs to 12 residues. Notes on this clone: Its antigen remains unknown.

The sequence derives from a girl between 5 and 17 years old in good health and CMV-seropositive. Material: PBMCs. This rearrangement joins TRBV6-5 to TRBJ1-4; D remains ambiguous. CDR3: CASSYAGEKLFF. CDR3 sequence (DNA): TGTGCCAGCAGTTACGCCGGGGAAAAACTGTTTTTT.